The present T cell receptor beta chain was sequenced within a study of identical twins. In TCRdb, the 5' RACE reads were re-called with MiXCR into one record per CDR3 protein. The sample yields roughly 750,000 distinct CDR3 sequences, about 20% seen once. This clonotype came up many times. The V and J ends lost 5 bases and 11 bases respectively, with 13 bases between them. Germline V CDR1 and CDR2: LGHNT, FRNRAP. The CDR3 is 12 amino acids. Separately, the same data were catalogued under a study of T cells expressing NK-cell markers.

The chain uses TRBV12-5 and TRBJ2-1; the D is unclear. The sample consisted of PBMCs. This TCR was sampled from a woman aged 18-30 years in good health. The CDR3 spells CASGVLTSKQFF. The CDR3 coding sequence is TGTGCTAGTGGTGTACTAACATCTAAGCAGTTCTTC. The full variable domain, rest sourced from reference TRBV12-5 and TRBJ2-1, is DARVTQTPRHKVTEMGQEVTMRCQPILGHNTVFWYRQTMMQGLELLAYFRNRAPLDDSGMPKDRFSAEMPDATLATLKIQPSEPRDSAVYFCASGVLTSKQFFGPGTRLTVL.